This T cell receptor beta chain comes out of a study of cytomegalovirus exposure and HLA in healthy donors (dated by TCRdb to the late 2010s). Study-wide context: An earlier analysis of 587 of the donors reported 276 Gb of sequence data and 117 million unique TCR beta sequences obtained from about 170 million T cells. The number of donors typed differed by locus, with about 629-640 for A, B, C, DRB1 and DQB1, around 520 for DQA1, 606 for DPA1, and under 490 for DPB1. Along with the approximately 650-subject first cohort, a separate validation cohort of over 90 different subjects was used. The genetic ancestry cluster associated with self-reported Caucasian donors included roughly 84% of the approximately 410 genotyped donors. The study profiled the T cell repertoires of under 850 subjects by immunosequencing and related them to cytomegalovirus serostatus. Genome-wide SNP genotypes for about 55% of the roughly 670 donors were used in a later genetic analysis, which treated that subset as a discovery cohort. To decide whether each TCR beta V gene segment behaved as functional or pseudogenic, an earlier analysis of some 600 of the donors relied on high-throughput TCR beta sequencing. Several DR-DQ haplotypes were treated as single units for association and clustering because of strong linkage in the cohort. HLA typing included class I and class II loci at four-digit resolution. Across 300 to 400 genotyped donors of the cohort, an average of about 250,000 unique TCR beta nucleotide sequences per donor were sequenced, and 15% to 20% of those sequences were non-productive. An early release that covered roughly 600 HLA-typed donors contained about 300 gigabases of sequencing data and about 84 million unique TCR sequences. Donor age, sex, ethnicity and CMV serostatus were compiled alongside the repertoire data. The aim of the study was to test whether cataloging public T cell receptors could identify signatures of past pathogen exposure. A later analysis re-examined previously published TCR beta repertoires from just over 650 donors and added high-resolution HLA genotyping to investigate patterns of TCR occurrence. To predict cytomegalovirus infection status, the study combined high-throughput TCR immunosequencing, statistical association of individual TCRs with disease status, and machine learning. Rather than drawing on any new phenotypic data, the later analysis identified candidate immune exposures from TCR beta sequences and the way those sequences occurred across donors. Every repertoire in the discovery cohort had been generated on one and the same sequencing platform.

In its sample, this clone was seen a few times. Its specific antigen is unknown. No much larger clonotype is one base removed from it; base qualities were not supplied. Paper-wide results and their limitations: A further reported finding was that TCR beta sequences accurately predicted the HLA-A and HLA-B alleles for most subjects in the first cohort. In an earlier analysis of about 550 of the donors, most TCR beta V segments were observed in productive rearrangements about 87% or about 30% of the time, broadly matching IMGT annotations. Strong co-occurrence of HLA alleles, especially DR and DQ, made assigning TCR associations to individual alleles difficult. A cluster of highly shared sequence variants was judged likely to represent a technical artifact of the sequencing pipeline. Most CMV-associated TCR beta chains appeared to be HLA-restricted in a later analysis, and the HLA associations seemed to be driven largely by CMV exposure. Because counts were too low, roughly 18 rarely observed V segments, including chromosome 9 orphons, were left out of the earlier analysis of about 620 of the donors. A later genetic analysis reported fewer N-insertions in productive TCRs among donors in an Asian-associated ancestry cluster than the roughly 620-donor mean. The study gave a list of 150 to 200 TCR beta chains associated with cytomegalovirus. Because some donors lacked HLA typing at each locus, the association tests relied only on the typed subset. A later analysis found that HLA-associated TCR beta chains were more clonally expanded and had lower generation probabilities than equally common non-associated chains. The authors suggested that the approach could potentially be extended to other disease states and immunological phenotypes. Roughly uniform sequencing depth across donors was assumed in presence/absence analyses, although this assumption may not hold. Most TCR sequences were seen in very few donors, while some public TCRs were found in many individuals. Linkage disequilibrium might explain the correlated functional status among segregating V segments, but an unknown experimental factor could not be excluded. In both the original and validation cohorts, the classifier was reported to diagnose cytomegalovirus status with high specificity and sensitivity. Because the 87-base-pair reads could not distinguish some IMGT-functional V segments, including TRBV6-2 and TRBV6-3, those segments were excluded. At a false discovery rate of 0.05, a later analysis linked roughly 17,000 TCR beta sequences to specific HLA alleles. The only immune exposure information available for the cohort was CMV serostatus. A few of the identified cytomegalovirus-associated TCR beta chains were confirmed in vitro to be specific for cytomegalovirus antigens. Several of the top co-occurrence clusters appeared to be linked to parvovirus B19, influenza, CMV and Epstein-Barr virus, according to a later analysis. The cohort was sequenced for TCR beta chains only, and without alpha or paired-chain data the features that could be detected were limited. V-gene and J-gene trimming of TCR beta chains was associated with a missense DCLRE1C variant in a later genetic analysis, and the association was replicated in an independent cohort. A later analysis found that TCR association rates varied across HLA loci, with DRB1 alleles showing the most associated TCRs and HLA-C alleles the fewest.

Library preparation was by the immunoSEQ multiplex PCR assay. A mixture of 60 forward primers for TCR Vbeta segments and 13 reverse primers for TCR Jbeta segments was used in the multiplex PCR. The CDR3 region of rearranged TCR beta genes was amplified from genomic DNA with a multiplex PCR assay. On the Illumina HiSeq System, the amplified TCR beta libraries were sequenced as 87-base-pair reads. Per the original workflow: A later analysis tallied 75 million to 95 million unique TCR beta chains across the 666 repertoires, and approximately 12 million of those chains were shared by two or more donors. Raw reads were error-corrected and collapsed into unique sequences by a nearest-neighbor algorithm in which closely related sequences were merged to remove PCR and sequencing errors. CDR3 sequences were aligned to IMGT reference sequences to assign V, D and J gene segments. For a sequence to be retained, a match of at least six nucleotides to both a V gene segment and a J gene segment was required. Rearrangements were called productive when the CDR3 lacked stop codons and stayed in frame with V and J; all others were non-productive. Following IMGT convention, CDR3 was defined as the stretch from the second conserved V-encoded cysteine up to the conserved J-encoded phenylalanine. In an earlier analysis of approximately 500 of the donors, sequences lacking an unambiguous match to a single V gene segment were excluded. An earlier analysis of about 600 of the donors called V segments functional above 56.7% productive rearrangements and segregating when the between-donor standard deviation exceeded 5%. A statistical classification framework was built for diagnosing cytomegalovirus status from the catalog of TCR beta chain sequences. A later analysis assigned V and J genes by comparing TCR nucleotide sequences with IMGT/GENE-DB human TR gene sequences. Using the TCRdist pipeline, a later analysis assigned CDR3 sequences along with most-parsimonious VDJ recombination scenarios. In a later analysis, every TCR beta chain was defined by the combination of its CDR3 amino acid sequence and its V-gene family, and reads without a unique V-gene family were dropped. In a later analysis, approximately 640 highly shared, low-generation-probability nucleotide sequences were removed to address suspected cross-contamination and a sequencing artifact. For each public chain, a later analysis derived a clonal expansion index from normalized ranks of inferred template counts within each repertoire. In a later analysis, generation probabilities were computed with a VDJ recombination model fitted to out-of-frame rearrangements, and the resulting probabilities were checked against IGoR. A later analysis scored TCR-TCR, TCR-HLA and TCR-CMV co-occurrence with hypergeometric tests, applying a repertoire-size bias correction to TCR pairs. False discovery rates were estimated in a later analysis by permuting HLA or CMV assignments 20 times. In a later analysis, co-occurring TCRs were grouped with DBSCAN, and TCRdist sequence similarity was added when clustering was performed within HLA-allele-positive subsets. Co-occurrence clustering excluded repertoires with fewer than 30,000 or more than 120,000 public chains, plus five with anomalous nucleotide sharing. The table comes from immuneACCESS by way of TCRdb, which keeps in-frame sequences with V and J called. Part of the clones is missing from these tables; in studies checked, under half for an unresolved V gene and the rest for unknown reasons. V, J and clone size were drawn from that table, and D and trimming were deduced from the DNA. The sample table records 160,000 or so clones; approximately 81% of these occur just once. The ten largest clones represent approximately 7% of the sample.

The cohort was made up of 500 to 800 healthy bone marrow donors. At the time of sampling, every cohort member was nominally healthy, though immune exposures that went unrecorded were likely present. The donor was CMV seropositive and belonged to the group of 250 to 300 seropositive cohort members. A peripheral blood sample was provided by each donor, and peripheral blood mononuclear cells were used for TCR beta sequencing. Genomic DNA was extracted from the blood cell samples with the Qiagen DNeasy Blood Extraction Kit. Inclusive of the bounding cysteine and phenylalanine, the CDR3 is 14 residues long. Just the 42-base CDR3 DNA is kept, in frame starting at base 1. From the germline V gene, CDR1 is SNHLY and CDR2 is FYNNEI. Trimmed from V: 7 bases; trimmed from J: 5 bases; junction bases lacking a gene match: 10.

This receptor chain uses TRBV2 and TRBJ2-5; 7 nucleotides in the junction match TRBD2. This receptor was obtained from a woman in her thirties in good health and CMV-seropositive. The sequencing input was PBMCs. The DNA sequence follows: TGTGCCAGCACCCAGCGGGGCCTCGAGGAGACCCAGTACTTC. Its translation is CASTQRGLEETQYF.